This entry describes one T cell receptor (beta chain). RNA amounts of roughly 0.5 to 1 ug underwent reverse transcription with random hexamers. TCRdb re-analysed the immunoSEQ multiplex PCR reads in MiXCR, keeping a single row per CDR3 protein. The sample carries 110,000 or so distinct CDR3 sequences, around 90% recorded once. The data were taken from a study of CD8 T cells in Susac syndrome. Germline V lookup: CDR1 LGHDT, CDR2 YNNKEL (reference sequence). Deletions cut 0 bases from V and 1 base from J, with 16 bases between. There are 17 residues in the CDR3. Sequencing input: CD4+ T cells from PBMCs. This clonotype originated in a human donor in good health. The gene calls are TRBV3-1 and TRBJ2-7, with a weak D call TRBD2 (7 bases). DNA of the CDR3: TGTGCCAGCAGCCAAGATGGGCGGGGGCTCTGGTCCTACGAGCAGTACTTC. Residues: CASSQDGRGLWSYEQYF.